The clone carrying this TCR beta chain was seen a few times. CDR3 length: 15 residues. This record belongs to a study of cytomegalovirus exposure and HLA in healthy donors. Primers included in the PCR were 60 Vbeta and 13 Jbeta primers. Profiled with immunoSEQ multiplex PCR; TCRdb holds only in-frame clones, not every one. The profile covers about 110,000 clones, with 71% appearing a single time and 2.8% taken by the ten largest. The TCR comes from a female donor in good health and CMV-seronegative. The rearrangement joins TRBV21-1 to TRBJ1-2; whether TRBD1, the table's D call, matches the DNA was not checked. TRBV21-1 is noted as a pseudogene. Sequences were obtained from PBMCs. CDR3 region: CASSPQFSGRDGYTF. CDR3 in DNA: TGTGCCAGCAGCCCTCAATTCTCGGGCAGGGATGGCTACACCTTC.